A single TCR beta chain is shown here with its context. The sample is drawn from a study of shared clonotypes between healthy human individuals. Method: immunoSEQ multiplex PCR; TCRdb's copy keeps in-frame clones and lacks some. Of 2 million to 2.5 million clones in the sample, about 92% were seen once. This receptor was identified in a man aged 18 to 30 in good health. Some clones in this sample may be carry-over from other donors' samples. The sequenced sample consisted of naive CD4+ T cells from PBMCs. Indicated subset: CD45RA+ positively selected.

The CDR3 loop is CASRRPGLAGSEQYF. CDR3 nucleotides: TGTGCCAGCCGGCGTCCGGGACTAGCGGGATCCGAGCAGTACTTC. V usage is TRBV6-1 and J usage is TRBJ2-7; 13 bases line up with TRBD2. Germline CDR1 reads MNHNS; CDR2 reads SASEGT. The CDR3 covers 15 residues. V trimming: 8 bases; J trimming: 6 bases; junction bases outside the gene matches: 10.